This is a list of T cell receptor beta chains from one sample in a study of blood T cell repertoires in COVID-19. The data were produced by immunoSEQ multiplex PCR, yet TCRdb's version contains in-frame clones alone and is incomplete. This sample has over 60,000 clones; roughly 84% occur once, and the top ten carry 10% to 15%. Sequenced sample: peripheral blood. These TCRs come from a human donor in a cohort sampled during active COVID-19. The conserved cysteine and the conserved F or W are not part of the CDR3 here.

j_call: TRBJ1-4
cdr3_length: 12
v_call: TRBV5-1
cdr3_aa: ASSPRGINEKLF

j_call: TRBJ2-5
cdr3_length: 13
v_call: TRBV5-6
cdr3_aa: ASSSSLRPQETQY

j_call: TRBJ1-1
cdr3_length: 12
v_call: TRBV5-1
cdr3_aa: ASTRTGMNTEAF

j_call: TRBJ1-5
cdr3_length: 11
v_call: TRBV10-2
cdr3_aa: ASSVQYNQPQH

j_call: TRBJ2-7
cdr3_length: 14
v_call: TRBV7-9
cdr3_aa: ASSHRRTSGESEQY

j_call: TRBJ1-3
cdr3_length: 12
v_call: TRBV29-1
cdr3_aa: SVMTGASGNTIY

j_call: TRBJ1-3
cdr3_length: 14
v_call: TRBV25-1
cdr3_aa: ASSITGTGDGNTIY

j_call: TRBJ2-5
cdr3_length: 13
v_call: TRBV9
cdr3_aa: ASSVSMGRVETQY

j_call: TRBJ2-2
cdr3_length: 13
v_call: TRBV5-4
cdr3_aa: ASSLLAGNTGELF

j_call: TRBJ1-3
cdr3_length: 11
v_call: TRBV19
cdr3_aa: ASPDYSGNTIY

j_call: TRBJ2-7
cdr3_length: 15
v_call: TRBV9
cdr3_aa: ASSVSVGGTGDYEQY

j_call: TRBJ1-3
cdr3_length: 14
v_call: TRBV5-1
cdr3_aa: ASSLQGGAVGNTIY

j_call: TRBJ2-1
cdr3_length: 13
v_call: TRBV19
cdr3_aa: ASKLLAGGVNEQF

j_call: TRBJ2-5
cdr3_length: 12
v_call: TRBV4-1
cdr3_aa: ASSPGGRQETQY

j_call: TRBJ1-2
cdr3_length: 13
v_call: TRBV5-1
cdr3_aa: ASSPGQLANYGYT

j_call: TRBJ1-3
cdr3_length: 13
v_call: TRBV7-9
cdr3_aa: ASSLAASSGNTIY

j_call: TRBJ1-1
cdr3_length: 17
v_call: TRBV5-4
cdr3_aa: ASSGRDRGRIGSRTEAF

j_call: TRBJ2-3
cdr3_length: 13
v_call: TRBV5-4
cdr3_aa: ASSLGTSRRDTQY

j_call: TRBJ2-2
cdr3_length: 12
v_call: TRBV10-3
cdr3_aa: AISESRDSGELF

j_call: TRBJ1-1
cdr3_length: 12
v_call: TRBV5-1
cdr3_aa: ASSFRQGNTEAF

j_call: TRBJ1-6
cdr3_length: 12
v_call: TRBV5-1
cdr3_aa: ASSLGQGVTPLH

j_call: TRBJ1-2
cdr3_length: 13
v_call: TRBV10-2
cdr3_aa: ASKYGQGLNYGYT

j_call: TRBJ2-2
cdr3_length: 10
v_call: TRBV29-1
cdr3_aa: SEPEPGGELF

j_call: TRBJ2-5
cdr3_length: 11
v_call: TRBV5-6
cdr3_aa: ASSFLRGETQY

j_call: TRBJ1-3
cdr3_length: 16
v_call: TRBV6-1
cdr3_aa: ASSERRGQGFSGNTIY

j_call: TRBJ1-3
cdr3_length: 14
v_call: TRBV5-1
cdr3_aa: ASTRTGSSSGNTIY

j_call: TRBJ1-5
cdr3_length: 10
v_call: TRBV28
cdr3_aa: AIEDSNQPQH

j_call: TRBJ2-5
cdr3_length: 11
v_call: TRBV6-5
cdr3_aa: ASTRTREETQY

j_call: TRBJ1-2
cdr3_length: 14
v_call: TRBV28
cdr3_aa: ASSAKLSGGGDGYT

j_call: TRBJ2-5
cdr3_length: 12
v_call: TRBV4-1
cdr3_aa: ASSQGSGVETQY

j_call: TRBJ1-5
cdr3_length: 13
v_call: TRBV3-1/TRBV3-2
cdr3_aa: ASSQNVGQAIPQH

j_call: TRBJ1-4
cdr3_length: 12
v_call: TRBV27
cdr3_aa: ASSSRQGGEKLF

j_call: TRBJ1-5
cdr3_length: 11
v_call: TRBV2
cdr3_aa: ASSESAVGPQH

j_call: TRBJ2-7
cdr3_length: 13
v_call: TRBV11-2
cdr3_aa: ASSWTSGGTYEQY

j_call: TRBJ2-1
cdr3_length: 12
v_call: TRBV7-9
cdr3_aa: ASSSGTTYNEQF

j_call: TRBJ2-7
cdr3_length: 12
v_call: TRBV6-6
cdr3_aa: ASSPRRGLSEQY

j_call: TRBJ1-5
cdr3_length: 13
v_call: TRBV4-1
cdr3_aa: ASSQDPRGNQPQH

j_call: TRBJ2-3
cdr3_length: 12
v_call: TRBV11-2
cdr3_aa: ASSPRDFTDTQY

j_call: TRBJ2-7
cdr3_length: 10
v_call: TRBV28
cdr3_aa: ASKGTPYEQY

j_call: TRBJ2-7
cdr3_length: 13
v_call: TRBV20-1
cdr3_aa: SASLPGGTGDEQY

j_call: TRBJ1-2
cdr3_length: 11
v_call: TRBV10-3
cdr3_aa: ATSSTGRYGYT

j_call: TRBJ1-5
cdr3_length: 12
v_call: TRBV7-8
cdr3_aa: ASSLQGSGQPQH

j_call: TRBJ2-3
cdr3_length: 11
v_call: TRBV6-5
cdr3_aa: ATRGLAEDTQY

j_call: TRBJ1-3
cdr3_length: 15
v_call: TRBV27
cdr3_aa: ASRERGTGIIGNTIY

j_call: TRBJ1-6
cdr3_length: 13
v_call: TRBV5-1
cdr3_aa: ASSFQQGVDSPLH

j_call: TRBJ1-3
cdr3_length: 11
v_call: TRBV5-1
cdr3_aa: ASSATIGNTIY

j_call: TRBJ2-7
cdr3_length: 14
v_call: TRBV18
cdr3_aa: ASSPRTSGQAYEQY

j_call: TRBJ2-7
cdr3_length: 12
v_call: TRBV6-5
cdr3_aa: ASSYGGQVYEQY

j_call: TRBJ1-4
cdr3_length: 13
v_call: TRBV2
cdr3_aa: ASNREDRGGEKLF

j_call: TRBJ2-7
cdr3_length: 14
v_call: TRBV7-9
cdr3_aa: ASSLEGSVGGHEQY

j_call: TRBJ1-5
cdr3_length: 11
v_call: TRBV7-9
cdr3_aa: ASSPRGNQPQH

j_call: TRBJ1-1
cdr3_length: 9
v_call: TRBV29-1
cdr3_aa: SVVQTSEAF

j_call: TRBJ1-3
cdr3_length: 13
v_call: TRBV28
cdr3_aa: ASSTGAFSGNTIY

j_call: TRBJ2-5
cdr3_length: 17
v_call: TRBV3-1/TRBV3-2
cdr3_aa: ASSASGTSGHPLRETQY